The 27 T cell receptor beta chains below all came from one sample that was sequenced in a study of CD8+ T cells in alopecia areata. Following extraction, RNA underwent reverse transcription to cDNA, which served as the sequencing template. Profiling relied on immunoSEQ multiplex PCR, and the TCRdb table lists in-frame clones only, not all of them. The sample lists 200,000 or so clones, roughly 50% seen once, with 5.5% in the top ten. Treatment here: oral pan-JAK inhibitor, 5-10 mg twice daily. This material consisted of CD4+ T cells sorted from blood, taken at week 24, from a patient treated with tofacitinib. All receptors come from a human donor with alopecia areata.

This chain connects TRBV6-1 to TRBJ1-5; 9 bases match TRBD1. The CDR3 is 14 amino acids. The V gene end was trimmed by 8 bases and the J gene end by 0 bases; junction bases not matched to a gene: 2. CDR1 is MNHNS and CDR2 is SASEGT in the germline V gene. CDR3 nucleotides: TGTGCCAGCGGGACAGGGTATAGCAATCAGCCCCAGCATTTT. Translating it yields CASGTGYSNQPQHF.

This clone was observed a single time. The CDR3 loop is CASSLGTYEQYF. CDR3 bases: TGTGCCAGCAGCTTGGGAACCTACGAGCAGTACTTC. The chain has TRBV7-2 and TRBJ2-7; D is uncertain. CDR1 is SGHTA and CDR2 is FQGNSA in the germline V gene. Trimming pared 3 bases from V and 2 bases from J, leaving 5 bases between. The CDR3 covers 12 residues.

This clone was counted between two and nine times. The V and J genes are TRBV29-1 and TRBJ1-2; 9 bases fit TRBD1. The CDR3 is made up of 13 amino acids. The junction had 5 bases not matched to a gene; V was cut back by 2 bases and J by 7 bases. Germline loops: CDR1 SQVTM, CDR2 ANQGSEA. The CDR3 is CSVEKQGAPGYTF. The CDR3 nucleotides read TGCAGCGTTGAAAAACAGGGGGCGCCTGGCTACACCTTC.

The rearrangement links TRBV5-1 to TRBJ2-5, with TRBD1 matching over 7 bases. V dropped 3 bases and J dropped 5; count of bases not matched to a gene: 7. This CDR3 has 14 amino acids. Germline CDR1 and CDR2: SGHRS and YFSETQ. CDR3 loop: CASSSQGQDETQYF. The CDR3 nucleotides are TGCGCCAGCAGCTCCCAAGGACAGGACGAGACCCAGTACTTC.

The chain uses TRBV27 and TRBJ2-3; D is unresolved. CDR3 length: 15 residues. The germline V gene encodes CDR1 MNHEY and CDR2 SMNVEV (reference sequence). V gave up 3 bases and J gave up 0 bases, with 10 bases separating them. The CDR3 sequence: CASSFFTPSTDTQYF. CDR3 coding DNA: TGTGCCAGCAGTTTTTTTACCCCTAGCACAGATACGCAGTATTTT.

V and J are TRBV7-2 and TRBJ1-2, with D uncertain. The CDR3 totals 14 residues. CDR1 and CDR2 from the germline V gene are SGHTA and FQGNSA. Trimming left V 1 base short and J 1 base short, with 7 bases between. CDR3 coding DNA: TGTGCCAGCAGCTTAGGTTGGGGTAACTATGGCTACACCTTC. It yields the protein CASSLGWGNYGYTF.

The V gene is TRBV29-1, the J gene TRBJ1-3; the D gene is possibly TRBD1 (5 bases). Germline V gene sequence: CDR1 SQVTM, CDR2 ANQGSEA. V gave up 7 bases and J gave up 4 bases, with 20 bases separating them. This CDR3 region has 15 residues. Here the CDR3 reads CSARIGQGPGNTIYF. The CDR3 region has the DNA TGCAGCGCCCGGATCGGGCAGGGCCCAGGAAACACCATATATTTT.

The J gene is TRBJ1-4, the V gene TRBV30, with D unresolved. There are 12 residues in the CDR3. V lost 5 bases and J lost 8, with 12 bases in between. Per the germline V gene, CDR1 is GTSNPN and CDR2 is SVGIG (reference sequence). The CDR3 nucleotides read TGTGCCTGGGGGAACTATGAAGAAAAACTGTTTTTT. Its translation: CAWGNYEEKLFF.

This chain uses TRBV30 with TRBJ2-3, with 10 nucleotides matching TRBD2. Germline V lookup: CDR1 GTSNPN, CDR2 SVGIG (reference sequence). J lost 2 bases, V lost 4 bases, and 9 bases had no gene match. The length of the CDR3 is 16 residues. The CDR3 sequence: CAWNWALAGVTDTQYF. The CDR3 nucleotides read TGTGCCTGGAACTGGGCTCTAGCGGGAGTCACAGATACGCAGTATTTT.

This clone was found a few times. This chain connects TRBV7-9 to TRBJ2-1; tentatively, D is TRBD1 (5 bases). The germline V and J ends were trimmed by 0 bases and 7 bases, with 16 bases remaining between them. The CDR3 loop spans 16 amino acids. Looked up from germline, CDR1 is SEHNR and CDR2 is FQNEAQ (reference sequence). CDR3 coding DNA: TGTGCCAGCAGCTTAGCGGCAGGGCTTGGCAAGAATGAGCAGTTCTTC. Translated: CASSLAAGLGKNEQFF. The whole variable domain, filled in from reference TRBV7-9 and TRBJ2-1, reads DTGVSQNPRHKITKRGQNVTFRCDPISEHNRLYWYRQTLGQGPEFLTYFQNEAQLEKSRLLSDRFSAERPKGSFSTLEIQRTEQGDSAMYLCASSLAAGLGKNEQFFGPGTRLTVL.

This chain connects TRBV15 to TRBJ2-1, with 11 bases aligning to TRBD1. The CDR3 extends over 17 amino acids. Trimming removed 6 bases from V and 7 bases from J; junction bases left unmatched: 14. Germline CDR1 and CDR2: LNHNV and YYDKDF (reference sequence). CDR3 DNA sequence: TGTGCCACCAGTTCGACCTCCGGGACAGGGGGGCTTAATGAGCAGTTCTTC. Translated: CATSSTSGTGGLNEQFF.

This clone showed up just a few times. V usage is TRBV28 and J usage is TRBJ2-7, with D maybe TRBD1 (6 bases). Between the trimmed V and J ends, which lost 8 bases and 2 bases, there was a span of 22 bases. The CDR3 runs to 16 residues. Germline CDR1 MDHEN, CDR2 SYDVKM. CDR3 nucleotides: TGTGCCAGCGGAACTCCGGGACAAAGTATCGCCTACGAGCAGTACTTC. This sequence encodes CASGTPGQSIAYEQYF.

The J gene is TRBJ1-5, the V gene TRBV6-1; TRBD1 might be the D (6 bases). There are 15 residues in the CDR3. V was clipped by 5 bases and J by 0 bases, with 11 bases between them. CDR1 is MNHNS, CDR2 SASEGT, per germline. The CDR3, as DNA: TGTGCCAGCAGTCCGACAGGAGATAGCAATCAGCCCCAGCATTTT. As protein: CASSPTGDSNQPQHF.

This chain connects TRBV27 to TRBJ1-2, with D perhaps TRBD1 (6 bases). This CDR3 is built from 12 residues. The V and J ends lost 5 bases and 4 bases respectively, with 8 bases between them. The germline CDR1 and CDR2 sequences are MNHEY and SMNVEV (reference sequence). CDR3: CASSPQGYGYTF. DNA of the CDR3: TGTGCCAGCAGTCCACAGGGCTATGGCTACACCTTC.

V is TRBV4-1 and J is TRBJ2-5; TRBD2 matches 10 bases. Per germline, CDR1 MGHRA and CDR2 YSYEKL. This CDR3 has 19 residues. V was clipped by 0 bases and J by 5 bases; unmatched bases: 15. Written as DNA, the CDR3 is TGCGCCAGCAGCCAAGACCCCGGGGGGGCAAGCGGGAGGGCCGAGACCCAGTACTTC. Its protein product is CASSQDPGGASGRAETQYF.

This clone has only a few counts. The chain has TRBV9 and TRBJ1-2, with D possibly being TRBD1 (5 bases). The CDR3 length is 13 residues. The germline V gene has CDR1 SGDLS and CDR2 YYNGEE. Trimming pared 4 bases from V and 6 bases from J, leaving 13 bases between. CDR3 sequence (DNA): TGTGCCAGCAGCCCGGGCAGGGATAATGGCTACACCTTC. It codes for CASSPGRDNGYTF.

The chain combines TRBV15 with TRBJ2-7; no reliable D call. Germline CDR1 is LNHNV and CDR2 is YYDKDF (reference sequence). The CDR3 runs 14 residues. The ends were cut back, 7 bases at V and 3 bases at J, with 16 bases in the middle. The chain's CDR3 is CATKAVGRDYEQYF. Here the CDR3 DNA reads TGTGCCACCAAAGCAGTGGGAAGAGACTACGAGCAGTACTTC.

This clone appeared a few times. The rearrangement uses TRBV6-6 and TRBJ2-5; 9 positions agree with TRBD2. The CDR3 is 11 residues long. Germline V CDR1 and CDR2: MNHNY, SVGAGI (reference sequence). V trimming: 10 bases; J trimming: 4 bases; junction bases outside the gene matches: 1. The CDR3 DNA sequence: TGTGCCACGCGGGGGGGAGAGACCCAGTACTTC. Its protein is CATRGGETQYF.

The chain recombines TRBV7-2 with TRBJ1-3, with D maybe TRBD1 (6 bases). The V gene's germline CDR1 is SGHTA and CDR2 FQGNSA. The V end was cut by 5 bases, the J end by 6 bases, with 17 bases between. The CDR3 loop spans 15 amino acids. The CDR3 DNA reads as TGTGCCAGCAGCCCGCGGCGGGGGGCCATAAACACCATATATTTT. It translates to CASSPRRGAINTIYF.

This clone occurred a few times. V usage is TRBV6-5 and J usage is TRBJ2-7; tentative D call: TRBD1 (6 bases). The germline gives CDR1 MNHEY, CDR2 SVGAGI. The CDR3 has 13 residues. Trimming cost V 6 bases and J 5 bases, with 14 bases left between them. CDR3 nucleotides: TGTGCCAGCAGCGATGACAGACAGGACGAGCAGTACTTC. Translating gives CASSDDRQDEQYF.

The chain combines TRBV5-6 with TRBJ1-2; D is unclear. The germline gives CDR1 SGHDT, CDR2 YYEEEE. The CDR3 loop spans 13 amino acids. Trimming removed 2 bases at V and 3 bases at J, with 8 bases between. CDR3 in amino acids: CASSLGSDYGYTF. CDR3 in DNA: TGTGCCAGCAGCTTAGGGAGCGACTATGGCTACACCTTC.

The rearrangement joins TRBV6-6 to TRBJ2-3; D not certain. The CDR3 loop spans 12 amino acids. Germline V lookup: CDR1 MNHNY, CDR2 SVGAGI (reference sequence). The germline V and J ends were trimmed by 4 bases and 5 bases, with 7 bases remaining between them. CDR3 protein: CASSSLIDTQYF. CDR3 coding DNA: TGTGCCAGCAGTTCCCTTATAGATACGCAGTATTTT.

The rearrangement links TRBV29-1 to TRBJ1-5; weak D call: TRBD1 (5 bases). The V gene's germline CDR1 is SQVTM and CDR2 ANQGSEA. The CDR3 is 17 amino acids. V was clipped by 4 bases and J by 0 bases, with 19 bases between them. CDR3 nucleotides: TGCAGCGTTGGGGGCCGTCCCGGGGGATATAGCAATCAGCCCCAGCATTTT. Translating it yields CSVGGRPGGYSNQPQHF.

The CDR3 bases are TGTGCCAGCAGTGAAGCGCGGGTCCATCATACAGATACGCAGTATTTT. This encodes CASSEARVHHTDTQYF. The chain uses TRBV2 and TRBJ2-3, with D possibly matching TRBD2 (5 bases). Germline V CDR1 and CDR2: SNHLY, FYNNEI. Trimming pared 0 bases from V and 3 bases from J, leaving 13 bases between. This CDR3 is 16 amino acids long.

This clone was detected a few times. The chain carries TRBV7-2 and TRBJ1-3, with D perhaps matching TRBD1 (6 bases). Trimming shortened V by 1 base and J by 1 base, and 20 bases separated the two germline ends. Germline V CDR1 and CDR2: SGHTA, FQGNSA. This CDR3 region has 19 residues. The CDR3 here is CASSLVGQGRFTSGNTIYF. The CDR3 nucleotides read TGTGCCAGCAGCTTAGTAGGTCAGGGGCGTTTTACTTCTGGAAACACCATATATTTT.

The chain joins TRBV2 to TRBJ2-5; no reliable D call. V lost 2 bases to trimming and J lost 4 bases, with 11 bases between them. The V gene's germline CDR1 is SNHLY and CDR2 FYNNEI. The CDR3 is made up of 14 amino acids. CDR3 sequence (DNA): TGTGCCAGCAGTGAAAGTAGGACGGGAGAGACCCAGTACTTC. This encodes CASSESRTGETQYF. The entire variable domain, with the rest obtained from reference TRBV2 and TRBJ2-5, is as follows: EPEVTQTPSHQVTQMGQEVILRCVPISNHLYFYWYRQILGQKVEFLVSFYNNEISEKSEIFDDQFSVERPDGSNFTLKIRSTKLEDSAMYFCASSESRTGETQYFGPGTRLLVL.

The chain couples TRBV4-3 to TRBJ1-3; TRBD1 is a possible D gene (6 bases). The V gene's germline CDR1 is LGHNA and CDR2 YSLEER. This CDR3 region has 17 residues. The V gene lost 4 bases and the J gene lost 2 bases, with 18 bases spanning the gap. CDR3 nucleotide sequence: TGCGCCAGCAGCCCACTGGGGGCAGGGGCGACTGGAAACACCATATATTTT. It is translated as CASSPLGAGATGNTIYF.